One TCR beta chain is described in this entry. These data are taken from a study of blood T cell repertoires in COVID-19. Sequenced by immunoSEQ multiplex PCR; TCRdb stores in-frame clones only, minus some. This table has about 210,000 clones, roughly 82% appearing once. The sample comprised peripheral blood. This TCR was recovered from a man aged 45-65 years with active or convalescent COVID-19.

CDR3 DNA sequence: TGCAGTGCTAGTGAGGGGACAGATCAGCCCCAGCATTTT. It codes for CSASEGTDQPQHF. The chain combines TRBV20-1 with TRBJ1-5, with 7 nucleotides matching TRBD1. The V gene end was trimmed by 3 bases and the J gene end by 5 bases; junction bases not matched to a gene: 4. The germline V gene has CDR1 DFQATT and CDR2 SNEGSKA (reference sequence). CDR3 size: 13 residues.